This T cell receptor beta chain was retrieved from a study of CD8 T cells in ankylosing spondylitis (dated by TCRdb to about 2017). General notes on the study: To find TCR variants linked to disease, the study profiled T cell receptor beta repertoires in ankylosing spondylitis patients and healthy donors. In total, the full study cohort was made up of 95 to 110 healthy donors and more than 20 ankylosing spondylitis patients. Peripheral blood was sampled, and synovial fluid was also collected from ankylosing spondylitis patients.

The investigation overall reported the following: A TCR beta motif of several highly homologous amino acid variants appeared characteristic of blood from ankylosing spondylitis patients. In peripheral blood, the disease-linked clones were found at relatively low frequencies and had a CD8+ phenotype. Some TCR beta motif variants had previously been reported in synovial fluid and blood of reactive arthritis patients, which suggested common disease-initiation mechanisms. Significant enrichment of the disease-linked clones was reported in matched synovial fluid samples from ankylosing spondylitis patients.

This clonotype showed up just a few times. The antigen it recognizes is unknown. Base qualities are not provided; no much larger clone lies one nucleotide away. The CDR3 holds 15 amino acids from the cysteine to the phenylalanine. Just CDR3 DNA is preserved here, 45 bases in frame from base 1. V has 2 bases trimmed and J has 4 bases trimmed; junction bases matching no gene number 9. The germline V gene (reference sequence) gives CDR1 as DFQATT and CDR2 as SNEGSKA. The sample was run on an Illumina HiSeq 2500. TCR beta libraries were prepared by quantitative 5'-RACE with molecular barcodes. The study's processing was this. To identify disease-linked TCR variants, a new computational method was used, one built on a probabilistic model of VDJ rearrangement. TCRdb ran its own pipeline on the public reads, namely fastp trimming at Q25 and MiXCR clone calling, and kept in-frame beta chains. Rows with one shared CDR3 protein collapse into an entry with the most common genes and DNA. In this record, the V and J calls reflect TCRdb's handling and not the investigators' own analysis. This sample is represented by around 770,000 distinct CDR3 sequences; about 11% of them were singletons. The ten largest clonotypes hold less than 0.65% of the sample.

Sequencing used blood, either unsorted or a sorted T cell fraction (not recorded which). This receptor was taken from a male donor with ankylosing spondylitis. The V and J genes are TRBV20-1 and TRBJ2-7; the central 9 bases match TRBD1. CDR3 sequence: CSARKQGAFRYEQYF. The DNA reads as follows: TGCAGTGCTAGAAAACAGGGGGCGTTCAGGTACGAGCAGTACTTC.